The clone carrying this T cell receptor beta chain was observed a handful of times. Amplification yielded TCR beta CDR3 regions, with RNA transcripts as the source. HTBI primers were employed in a first-round RT-PCR of the TCR CDR3. Each CDR3 protein is one row after TCRdb ran MiXCR on the multiplex PCR reads. The sample comprises about 350,000 distinct CDR3 sequences, approximately 15% of which are singletons, and roughly 25% rests with the top ten. This sample was taken from a study of T cells in Graves' hyperthyroidism and ophthalmopathy. Study overall: Blood from the periphery was taken at initial diagnosis, before any treatment.

V trimming: 8 bases; J trimming: 5 bases; junction bases outside the gene matches: 3. Looked up from germline, CDR1 is PRHDT and CDR2 is FYEKMQ (reference sequence). CDR3 length equals 12 residues. This rearrangement joins TRBV13 to TRBJ2-7; 10 nucleotides line up with TRBD1. The TCR sequence derives from a young woman with Graves' hyperthyroidism. Specimen: blood. The DNA for the CDR3 is TGTGCCAGCGTGGGACAGGGGAACGAGCAGTACTTC. Protein sequence: CASVGQGNEQYF.